This TCR beta chain derives from a study of immune evolution from preneoplasia to lung adenocarcinoma. Each case's diagnosis was confirmed by two pathologists on H&E. Data came from immunoSEQ multiplex PCR; TCRdb stores just in-frame clones and leaves some out. The table has fewer than 50,000 clones, over 75% seen once; the top ten hold around 5.1%. The CDR3 is 13 amino acids. CDR1 is SQVTM, CDR2 ANQGSEA, per germline. Trimming shortened V by 7 bases and J by 5 bases, and 17 bases separated the two germline ends. The sequencing input was FFPE invasive lung adenocarcinoma tissue. The chain combines TRBV29-1 with TRBJ1-1; D possibly corresponds to TRBD1 (6 bases). The TCR originated in a person in their sixties with lung adenocarcinoma. The CDR3, as DNA: TGCAGCGCCACTAGGGGGATGGGGACTGAAGCTTTCTTT. It is translated as CSATRGMGTEAFF. Looking up the rest from reference TRBV29-1 and TRBJ1-1 gives the full variable domain: SAVISQKPSRDICQRGTSLTIQCQVDSQVTMMFWYRQQPGQSLTLIATANQGSEATYESGFVIDKFPISRPNLTFSTLTVSNMSPEDSSIYLCSATRGMGTEAFFGQGTRLTVV.